This entry describes one T cell receptor beta chain. This sample was taken from a study of blood T cell repertoires in COVID-19. Study in general: Both acute and convalescent COVID-19 samples were obtained from the United States, Italy and Spain. The cDNA or gDNA used as material had been derived from T cells, B-cell-depleted T cells, or PBMCs.

As handled by the study authors: Reference gene primer amplification gave nucleated cell count estimates. Clones were sequenced by immunoSEQ multiplex PCR, and TCRdb holds only the in-frame ones, with some missing. That table gives V, J and clone size, and the DNA gave D and trimming. The sample lists around 250,000 clones, around 83% occurring once. Germline loops: CDR1 SGHTA, CDR2 FQGNSA. The CDR3 has 16 amino acids. V was clipped by 2 bases and J by 2 bases, with 10 bases between them. The chain is built from TRBV7-2 and TRBJ2-6; D is possibly TRBD2 (5 bases). Source material: peripheral blood. The sequence derives from a man aged 30 to 39 who had recovered from COVID-19. CDR3 in amino acids: CASSLTAGTGANVLTF. As DNA, the CDR3 is TGTGCCAGCAGCTTAACCGCCGGGACTGGGGCCAACGTCCTGACTTTC.